The 31 T cell receptor beta chains listed next were all sequenced from one sample in a study of cytomegalovirus exposure and HLA in healthy donors. Only in-frame clones appear in the TCRdb table, and some are missing; sequencing was by immunoSEQ multiplex PCR. The table records about 110,000 clones, approximately 90% of them present only once. The sequenced sample was PBMCs. The receptor set was obtained from a young woman in good health and CMV-seropositive.

The chain combines TRBV18 with TRBJ1-1, with D possibly matching TRBD1 (5 bases). V was clipped by 3 bases and J by 0 bases, with 11 bases between them. The germline CDR1 and CDR2 sequences are KGHSH and LQKENI. The CDR3 sequence is 15 residues long. The chain's CDR3 is CASSPKTAMNTEAFF. The CDR3 nucleotides are TGTGCCAGCTCACCGAAGACAGCCATGAACACTGAAGCTTTCTTT.

V is TRBV29-1 and J is TRBJ1-2, with D hard to call. V lost 7 bases and J 6 bases, leaving 15 bases between the germline ends. Germline CDR1 SQVTM, CDR2 ANQGSEA. This CDR3 comprises 12 residues. Here the CDR3 reads CSAGPTSNGYTF. DNA for the CDR3: TGCAGCGCCGGTCCAACTTCTAATGGCTACACCTTC.

V is TRBV25-1 and J is TRBJ2-1; 9 bases fit TRBD2. The CDR3 loop spans 17 amino acids. J was trimmed by 4 bases and V by 11 bases; bases with no gene match: 18. The germline V gene encodes CDR1 MGHDK and CDR2 SYGVNS. The CDR3 nucleotides read TGTGCCGTCAGTTCCCTCCCACTAGCGGGCATATACAATGAGCAGTTCTTC. Residues: CAVSSLPLAGIYNEQFF.

The chain joins TRBV11-3 to TRBJ1-3; TRBD1 is a possible D gene (6 bases). Trimming removed 5 bases at V and 1 base at J, with 15 bases between. Germline CDR1 SGHNT, CDR2 YENEEA. The CDR3 consists of 16 residues. CDR3 residues: CASSATLGASGNTIYF. CDR3 bases: TGTGCCAGCAGCGCCACTCTGGGGGCATCTGGAAACACCATATATTTT.

The chain couples TRBV2 to TRBJ2-7; 8 nucleotides match TRBD2. CDR1 is SNHLY and CDR2 is FYNNEI in the germline V gene. V lost 4 bases, J lost 7 bases, and 9 bases stayed unmatched. The CDR3 is 14 residues long. The CDR3 here is CASSAREGQGEQYF. The CDR3 DNA reads TGTGCCAGCAGTGCCCGGGAGGGTCAAGGGGAGCAGTACTTC. Together with reference TRBV2 and TRBJ2-7, the CDR3 gives the full variable domain: EPEVTQTPSHQVTQMGQEVILRCVPISNHLYFYWYRQILGQKVEFLVSFYNNEISEKSEIFDDQFSVERPDGSNFTLKIRSTKLEDSAMYFCASSAREGQGEQYFGPGTRLTVT.

The chain has TRBV4-2 and TRBJ1-3, with D perhaps TRBD1 (6 bases). Trimming shortened V by 1 base and J by 2 bases, and 12 bases separated the two germline ends. CDR3 length: 16 amino acids. From germline, CDR1 is LGHNA and CDR2 YNFKEQ. CDR3 sequence (DNA): TGTGCCAGCAGCCAAGTAGGGGGGGCTACTGGAAACACCATATATTTT. This gives the protein CASSQVGGATGNTIYF.

This clone was counted between two and nine times. V gene TRBV9 combines with J gene TRBJ2-7; 7 nucleotides match TRBD2. The V gene's germline CDR1 is SGDLS and CDR2 YYNGEE. Trimming removed 3 bases from V and 5 bases from J; junction bases left unmatched: 11. The CDR3 loop spans 15 amino acids. This chain's CDR3 is CASSGDGGSSDEQYF. CDR3 nucleotides: TGTGCCAGCAGCGGGGACGGCGGGAGTTCAGACGAGCAGTACTTC.

This clone showed up just a few times. The DNA of the CDR3 is TGTGCCAGCAGTGTTTTCCCTAGATCCTACGAGCAGTACTTC. Translated, it gives CASSVFPRSYEQYF. The chain couples TRBV2 to TRBJ2-7, with D unclear. Germline loops: CDR1 SNHLY, CDR2 FYNNEI. The ends were cut back, 4 bases at V and 1 base at J, with 11 bases in the middle. This CDR3 is 14 amino acids long. Full variable domain (remainder filled in from reference TRBV2 and TRBJ2-7): EPEVTQTPSHQVTQMGQEVILRCVPISNHLYFYWYRQILGQKVEFLVSFYNNEISEKSEIFDDQFSVERPDGSNFTLKIRSTKLEDSAMYFCASSVFPRSYEQYFGPGTRLTVT.

This clone was detected only a few times. The chain combines TRBV11-2 with TRBJ2-7, with TRBD2 identical over 7 bases. Germline CDR1 and CDR2: SGHAT and FQNNGV. V shed 3 bases, J shed 9 bases, and the junction held 2 bases outside the gene matches. The CDR3 sequence is 11 residues long. Written as DNA, the CDR3 is TGTGCCAGCAGCTTCCGGGGGGTGCAGTACTTC. This sequence encodes CASSFRGVQYF.

This chain connects TRBV9 to TRBJ1-4; no clear D. CDR1 is SGDLS, CDR2 YYNGEE, per germline. This CDR3 is built from 15 residues. V lost 4 bases, J lost 4 bases, and 14 bases lay in between. Here the CDR3 reads CASSSTSRGNEKLFF. The CDR3 DNA follows: TGTGCCAGCAGCTCTACCAGTCGCGGTAATGAAAAACTGTTTTTT.

CDR3 nucleotide sequence: TGTGCCTGGAGTAAAACAGGGCGGGGGGAGCAGTTCTTC. Translation gives CAWSKTGRGEQFF. The chain links TRBV30 to TRBJ2-1, with D tentatively TRBD2 (7 bases). V lost 2 bases to trimming and J lost 10 bases, with 15 bases between them. The CDR3 runs to 13 residues. Germline assignment: CDR1 GTSNPN and CDR2 SVGIG (reference sequence).

Turning to this clone: The junction departs from germline at one end; a sequencing error may be responsible. The V gene is TRBV18, the J gene TRBJ2-7; no reliable D call. The CDR3 covers 13 residues. Germline V lookup: CDR1 KGHSH, CDR2 LQKENI. The CDR3 coding sequence is TGTGCCAGCTCACCCCCCAGTTCCTTCGAGCAGTACTTC. This sequence encodes CASSPPSSFEQYF.

Comment on this clone: At one end the junction does not follow the germline gene, possibly because of a read error. The chain combines TRBV9 with TRBJ1-2, with D possibly being TRBD1 (6 bases). The CDR3 totals 14 residues. From germline, CDR1 is SGDLS and CDR2 YYNGEE. The DNA of the CDR3 is TGTGCCAGCAGCGTAGATGTGGACAGTACTTTTTTGGCTTTC. It yields the protein CASSVDVDSTFLAF. Together with reference TRBV9 and TRBJ1-2, the CDR3 gives the full variable domain: DSGVTQTPKHLITATGQRVTLRCSPRSGDLSVYWYQQSLDQGLQFLIQYYNGEERAKGNILERFSAQQFPDLHSELNLSSLELGDSALYFCASSVDVDSTFLAFGSGTRLTVV.

This sequence joins TRBV7-9 and TRBJ1-5; 7 bases align to TRBD1. The V segment lost 1 base and the J segment 11 bases; nucleotides outside the gene matches: 2. Looked up from germline, CDR1 is SEHNR and CDR2 is FQNEAQ (reference sequence). The CDR3 sequence is 12 residues long. This CDR3 reads CASSLGQGAQHF. In nucleotides, the CDR3 is TGTGCCAGCAGCTTAGGGCAGGGGGCCCAGCATTTT.

This chain links TRBV4-1 with TRBJ1-4; a weak D match, TRBD1 (6 bases). Germline V gives CDR1 MGHRA, CDR2 YSYEKL. Trimming removed 6 bases from V and 0 bases from J, with 11 bases in between. There are 15 residues in the CDR3. The chain's CDR3 is CASRRTVATNEKLFF. CDR3 DNA: TGCGCCAGCAGACGGACAGTTGCAACTAATGAAAAACTGTTTTTT.

The V gene is TRBV7-8, the J gene TRBJ2-7, with D tentatively TRBD2 (6 bases). Trimming removed 0 bases at V and 0 bases at J, with 9 bases between. The CDR3 is made up of 15 amino acids. Germline CDR1 reads SGHVS; CDR2 reads FQNEAQ. CDR3 sequence reads: CASSLARGTSYEQYF. CDR3 nucleotide sequence: TGTGCCAGCAGCTTAGCGCGGGGCACCTCCTACGAGCAGTACTTC.

V and J are TRBV7-9 and TRBJ2-5, with 12 bases that match TRBD2. CDR1 SEHNR and CDR2 FQNEAQ come from the germline V gene (reference sequence). The V and J ends lost 3 bases and 4 bases, in that order; junction bases with no gene match: 6. This CDR3 region has 16 residues. Here the CDR3 DNA reads TGTGCCAGCAGCTTCGGACTAGCGGGACCCCCAGAGACCCAGTACTTC. Protein product: CASSFGLAGPPETQYF.

This chain uses TRBV9 with TRBJ1-1, with D possibly TRBD1 on 6 matching bases. Germline V lookup: CDR1 SGDLS, CDR2 YYNGEE. The V end lost 3 bases, the J end lost 1 base, and 7 bases lay between the germline ends. CDR3 length: 13 amino acids. CDR3 protein: CASSATGNTEAFF. CDR3 DNA sequence: TGTGCCAGCAGCGCGACAGGGAACACTGAAGCTTTCTTT.

This chain links TRBV29-1 with TRBJ1-1, with TRBD1 matching over 7 bases. Trimming at V came to 5 bases and at J to 6 bases, leaving 9 bases not matched to a gene. The germline CDR1 and CDR2 sequences are SQVTM and ANQGSEA. This CDR3 is 13 amino acids long. CDR3 DNA: TGCAGCGTTAAACAGGGGTATTTCGCTGAAGCTTTCTTT. The encoded protein is CSVKQGYFAEAFF.

The chain carries TRBV6-6 and TRBJ1-5; 7 bases are shared with TRBD1. Trimming took 5 bases from V and 11 from J; bases not matched to a gene: 6. From germline, CDR1 is MNHNY and CDR2 SVGAGI (reference sequence). The CDR3 consists of 12 residues. CDR3 sequence (DNA): TGTGCCAGCAGTCAACAGGGGAAGTCCCAGCATTTT. Translated: CASSQQGKSQHF.

V usage is TRBV27 and J usage is TRBJ2-5, with D tentatively TRBD2 (6 bases). V gave up 5 bases and J gave up 3 bases, with 19 bases separating them. Per the germline V gene, CDR1 is MNHEY and CDR2 is SMNVEV (reference sequence). The CDR3 covers 16 residues. For the CDR3, the DNA is TGTGCCAGCAGTCGGGAAACGGGGAGGCCAAAAGAGACCCAGTACTTC. It codes for CASSRETGRPKETQYF.

This rearrangement joins TRBV5-1 to TRBJ1-4; D gene unclear. The CDR3 length is 17 residues. Germline CDR1 is SGHRS and CDR2 is YFSETQ. Trimming cost V 0 bases and J 6 bases, with 18 bases left between them. The CDR3: CASSLVGRASYDEKLFF. CDR3 coding DNA: TGCGCCAGCAGCTTGGTAGGTAGAGCGAGCTACGATGAAAAACTGTTTTTT. The full variable domain, in which reference TRBV5-1 and TRBJ1-4 provide the parts outside the CDR3, is KAGVTQTPRYLIKTRGQQVTLSCSPISGHRSVSWYQQTPGQGLQFLFEYFSETQRNKGNFPGRFSGRQFSNSRSEMNVSTLELGDSALYLCASSLVGRASYDEKLFFGSGTQLSVL.

The chain is built from TRBV19 and TRBJ2-1; D is unresolved. This CDR3 has 13 residues. Looked up from germline, CDR1 is LNHDA and CDR2 is SQIVND (reference sequence). Trimming took off 0 bases at V and 3 bases at J, with 3 bases between the two ends. For the CDR3, the DNA is TGTGCCAGTAGTATAGACGGCTACAATGAGCAGTTCTTC. Translating gives CASSIDGYNEQFF.

This chain links TRBV7-2 with TRBJ2-2; TRBD2 matches at 13 bases. J was trimmed by 5 bases and V by 8 bases; bases with no gene match: 11. The CDR3 is made up of 17 amino acids. Germline assignment: CDR1 SGHTA and CDR2 FQGNSA. The CDR3 loop reads CASLKPGLAGYTGELFF. The CDR3 DNA follows: TGTGCCAGCCTAAAACCGGGACTAGCGGGATATACCGGGGAGCTGTTTTTT.

This rearrangement joins TRBV6-1 to TRBJ1-2; 9 positions agree with TRBD1. Trimming took 4 bases from V and 3 from J; bases not matched to a gene: 9. This CDR3 has 16 amino acids. CDR1 is MNHNS, CDR2 SASEGT, per germline. The CDR3 loop reads CASSVEQGARDYGYTF. The CDR3 DNA reads TGTGCCAGCAGTGTCGAACAGGGGGCTAGGGACTATGGCTACACCTTC.

Of note for this clone: At one end, the junction sequence differs from germline, possibly due to a read error. The CDR3 coding sequence is TGTGCCGGAAGCCGGGACAGGGCCTATTTC. Translated, it gives CAGSRDRAYF. The genes are TRBV30 and TRBJ1-2; TRBD1 aligns across 9 bases. CDR3 length: 10 residues. The germline V gene has CDR1 GTSNPN and CDR2 SVGIG (reference sequence). The complete variable domain, with remaining parts taken from reference TRBV30 and TRBJ1-2, reads SQTIHQWPATLVQPVGSPLSLECTVEGTSNPNLYWYRQAAGRGLQLLFYSVGIGQISSEVPQNLSASRPQDRQFILSSKKLLLSDSGFYLCAGSRDRAYFGSGTRLTVV.

CDR3 sequence (DNA): TGTGCCAGCAGCTTAATCGGGACAGAAAAAGAGACCCAGTACTTC. This sequence encodes CASSLIGTEKETQYF. The chain is built from TRBV7-3 and TRBJ2-5; 7 positions agree with TRBD1. Germline values: CDR1 SGHTA, CDR2 FQGTGA. Trimming removed 1 base from V and 3 bases from J; junction bases left unmatched: 5. The CDR3 totals 15 residues.

Only a few counts were recorded for this clone. The chain uses TRBV5-5 and TRBJ2-2; D remains ambiguous. V lost 4 bases and J 8 bases, leaving 9 bases between the germline ends. The CDR3 covers 12 residues. Looked up from germline, CDR1 is SGHKS and CDR2 is YYEKEE (reference sequence). In DNA form, the CDR3 reads TGTGCCAGCAGCCCGGTAGAGGGGGAGCTGTTTTTT. It codes for CASSPVEGELFF.

V and J are TRBV15 and TRBJ1-1, with 11 bases identical to TRBD1. The CDR3 loop spans 19 amino acids. The germline V gene encodes CDR1 LNHNV and CDR2 YYDKDF (reference sequence). The trim removed 0 bases at V and 0 bases at J, leaving 9 bases unmatched. As DNA, the CDR3 is TGTGCCACCAGCAGAGAGGGGACAGGGGGGCGTGGCATGAACACTGAAGCTTTCTTT. Translating gives CATSREGTGGRGMNTEAFF.

The chain is built from TRBV9 and TRBJ1-4, with D possibly TRBD1 on 6 matching bases. The CDR3 has 15 residues. Germline CDR1 is SGDLS and CDR2 is YYNGEE. V was shortened by 4 bases and J by 0 bases, with 10 bases between the two germline ends. Written as DNA, the CDR3 is TGTGCCAGCAGCTTATGGGACACAACTAATGAAAAACTGTTTTTT. Amino acids: CASSLWDTTNEKLFF.

This chain links TRBV5-6 with TRBJ1-2; 11 positions agree with TRBD1. The CDR3 is 14 amino acids. The V gene's germline CDR1 is SGHDT and CDR2 YYEEEE. V was pared by 4 bases and J by 3 bases, with 2 bases of the junction left unmatched. The DNA of the CDR3 is TGTGCCAGCAGCCCGGGACAGGGGGACTATGGCTACACCTTC. As protein: CASSPGQGDYGYTF.